A selection of T cell receptor beta chains follows, all from one sample in a study of regulatory T cells in long-lasting Graves disease. One entry per CDR3 protein, called by TCRdb with MiXCR from the multiplex PCR reads. Among about 540,000 distinct CDR3 sequences listed, about 13% were seen once. The same data also went into a second study, on T cells in Graves' hyperthyroidism and ophthalmopathy.

The material was peripheral blood mononuclear cells (PBMCs), obtained at new diagnosis, from a patient treated with antithyroid drugs. The source of these receptors is a man aged 25-40 years with Graves disease. The CDR3 runs from the conserved cysteine through the conserved F or W. D genes are given only for firm matches. Rows may omit the clone size; those that give it use once, few, many or a size class.

d_call j_call v_call clone_size cdr3_aa cdr3_nt
TRBD2 TRBJ2-3 TRBV27 few CASSPSGRTTDTQYF TGTGCCAGCAGTCCTAGCGGGAGAACCACAGATACGCAGTATTTT
TRBD2 TRBJ2-1 TRBV5-1 few CASSLEGLEVEQFF TGCGCCAGCAGCTTGGAGGGACTAGAGGTTGAGCAGTTCTTC
. TRBJ1-1 TRBV7-6 many CASSLGRGSIAFF TGTGCCAGCAGCTTAGGCAGGGGATCTATAGCTTTCTTT
. TRBJ2-5 TRBV2 few CASSEGRGETQYF TGCGCCAGCAGTGAAGGGAGAGGAGAGACCCAGTACTTC
. TRBJ2-1 TRBV19 many CASSIVSFRRHNEQFF TGTGCCAGTAGTATAGTAAGCTTTAGGCGACACAATGAGCAGTTCTTC
TRBD2 TRBJ2-7 TRBV20-1 many CSAPSAGGHGYEQYF TGCAGTGCCCCGTCAGCGGGAGGGCATGGGTACGAGCAGTACTTC
TRBD2 TRBJ2-1 TRBV7-2 . CASSRSGTSYNEQFF TGTGCCAGCAGCCGAAGCGGGACCTCCTACAATGAGCAGTTCTTC
TRBD2 TRBJ2-3 TRBV7-2 many CASSLEGRGRAADTQYF TGTGCCAGCAGCTTAGAGGGACGCGGGAGGGCGGCAGATACGCAGTATTTT
TRBD1 TRBJ2-2 TRBV27 many CASSLLPSGGSGELFF TGTGCCAGCAGTTTGTTGCCCTCAGGGGGCTCCGGGGAGCTGTTTTTT
. TRBJ1-4 TRBV19 few CASSRRTNEKLFF TGTGCCAGTAGCCGACGGACTAATGAAAAACTGTTTTTT
TRBD2 TRBJ2-5 TRBV27 few CASSLLAGVPQETQYF TGTGCCAGCAGTTTACTAGCGGGAGTTCCTCAAGAGACCCAGTACTTC
TRBD1 TRBJ1-5 TRBV6-1 many CASHRTGGNQPQHF TGTGCCAGCCACCGGACAGGAGGCAATCAGCCCCAGCATTTT
. TRBJ2-2 TRBV12-3/TRBV12-4 few CASSSKDSSVYYTGELFF TGTGCCAGCAGCTCGAAGGACAGTTCCGTATATTATACCGGGGAGCTGTTTTTT
. TRBJ2-7 TRBV6-2/TRBV6-3 few CASSYEGVPYEQYF TGTGCCAGCAGTTACGAGGGCGTCCCCTACGAGCAGTACTTC
. TRBJ2-2 TRBV29-1 . CSVYDSYGTGELFF TGCAGCGTTTATGACAGCTACGGGACCGGGGAGCTGTTTTTT
. TRBJ2-2 TRBV20-1 few CSVLGAPNTGELFF TGCAGTGTTTTGGGGGCGCCAAACACCGGGGAGCTGTTTTTT
. TRBJ1-2 TRBV7-2 few CASSPFTGLGYTF TGTGCCAGCAGCCCTTTTACAGGGCTTGGCTACACCTTC
TRBD2 TRBJ2-1 TRBV12-3/TRBV12-4 many CASSLAGGPNEQFF TGTGCCAGCAGTCTAGCGGGAGGGCCCAATGAGCAGTTCTTC
TRBD1 TRBJ1-4 TRBV7-2 . CASLETAGGYEKLFF TGTGCCAGCCTCGAGACGGCAGGGGGCTATGAAAAACTGTTTTTT
TRBD1 TRBJ2-2 TRBV5-1 few CASFTGAVGELFF TGCGCCAGCTTTACAGGGGCCGTCGGGGAGCTGTTTTTT
. TRBJ2-1 TRBV4-1 few CASSQLSGNEQFF TGCGCCAGCAGCCAACTCAGCGGCAATGAGCAGTTCTTC
TRBD2 TRBJ2-1 TRBV20-1 . CSAWVTSGPEQFF TGCAGTGCTTGGGTGACTAGCGGACCTGAGCAGTTCTTC
. TRBJ2-5 TRBV3-1 . CASSQDISRAGETQYF TGTGCCAGCAGCCAAGATATCTCCAGGGCGGGAGAGACCCAGTACTTC
TRBD1 TRBJ1-1 TRBV5-6 . CASSNPGGGTEAFF TGTGCCAGCAGCAACCCAGGGGGAGGCACTGAAGCTTTCTTT
. TRBJ2-5 TRBV6-1 few CASARAQETQYF TGTGCCAGCGCCCGGGCGCAAGAGACCCAGTACTTC
. TRBJ2-7 TRBV12-3/TRBV12-4 few CASSSGLVAYEQYF TGTGCCAGCAGTTCCGGACTGGTTGCCTACGAGCAGTACTTC
TRBD2 TRBJ2-3 TRBV20-1 many CSAILAGYDTQYF TGCAGTGCTATACTAGCGGGATACGATACGCAGTATTTT
TRBD1 TRBJ2-5 TRBV7-2 many CASSSDRGETQYF TGTGCCAGCAGCTCGGACAGGGGAGAGACCCAGTACTTC
TRBD2 TRBJ2-1 TRBV2 . CASALAAYNEQFF TGTGCCAGCGCACTAGCGGCATACAATGAGCAGTTCTTC
TRBD2 TRBJ2-2 TRBV12-3/TRBV12-4 many CASSSNLGLAGTGELFF TGTGCCAGCAGTTCCAACCTGGGACTAGCGGGAACCGGGGAGCTGTTTTTT
. TRBJ2-3 TRBV2 many CASRPLLTDTQYF TGTGCCAGCAGACCGTTGCTAACAGATACGCAGTATTTT